Listed here are 14 T cell receptor beta chains from one sample, sequenced in a study of beta chain features in type 1 diabetes. The study's findings and limits: Moderately but significantly shorter TCRB CDR3s were found in Type 1 diabetes patients in all four CD4+ subsets.

Their cognate antigens are unknown. Every bit of the isolated RNA underwent reverse transcription, so sequencing read expressed TCRB transcripts. Measured with immunoSEQ multiplex PCR; TCRdb has only the in-frame clones, and not every one. The sample yields hundreds of thousands of clones, about an eighth seen once. Sequencing used naive CD4+ T cells from blood. The receptors originated from a man between 18 and 29 years old with type 1 diabetes.

This clone was picked up a small number of times. This CDR3 is also generated by other DNA sequences in the sample. The V and J genes are TRBV7-2 and TRBJ2-5, with D uncertain. Trimming shortened V by 3 bases and J by 2 bases, and 7 bases separated the two germline ends. This CDR3 is built from 13 residues. CDR1 and CDR2 from the germline V gene are SGHTA and FQGNSA. The CDR3 DNA reads TGTGCCAGCAGCTTGAGGCAACAAGAGACCCAGTACTTC. It encodes CASSLRQQETQYF. Drawing the rest from reference TRBV7-2 and TRBJ2-5, the complete variable domain is GAGVSQSPSNKVTEKGKDVELRCDPISGHTALYWYRQSLGQGLEFLIYFQGNSAPDKSGLPSDRFSAERTGGSVSTLTIQRTQQEDSAVYLCASSLRQQETQYFGPGTRLLVL.

This clone was counted a few times. The rearrangement joins TRBV18 to TRBJ1-5; 10 positions match TRBD1. This CDR3 comprises 16 residues. V was clipped by 2 bases and J by 6 bases; unmatched bases: 7. Germline CDR1 reads KGHSH; CDR2 reads LQKENI. The CDR3 here is CASSPDDRGPVQPQHF. CDR3 sequence (DNA): TGTGCCAGCTCACCAGACGACAGGGGGCCCGTTCAGCCCCAGCATTTT.

This clone was detected a few times. Within the sample, other DNA sequences also encode this same CDR3. The rearrangement joins TRBV18 to TRBJ2-5, with D hard to call. Germline CDR1 and CDR2: KGHSH and LQKENI. Trimming stripped 3 bases from V and 4 bases from J, with 9 bases between. This CDR3 comprises 13 residues. In nucleotides, the CDR3 is TGTGCCAGCTCACCGTTGAACAGAGAGACCCAGTACTTC. This translates into CASSPLNRETQYF. Full variable domain (remainder filled in from reference TRBV18 and TRBJ2-5): NAGVMQNPRHLVRRRGQEARLRCSPMKGHSHVYWYRQLPEEGLKFMVYLQKENIIDESGMPKERFSAEFPKEGPSILRIQQVVRGDSAAYFCASSPLNRETQYFGPGTRLLVL.

The chain recombines TRBV6-1 with TRBJ1-2; unclear D gene. Trimming removed 7 bases from V and 4 bases from J, with 13 bases in between. Germline lookup yields CDR1 MNHNS and CDR2 SASEGT. This CDR3 is built from 13 residues. The CDR3 loop is CASTPRDGYGYTF. DNA for the CDR3: TGTGCCAGCACGCCCCGGGATGGCTATGGCTACACCTTC.

This clone turned up a few times. CDR3 amino acids: CASSSGWGAPTSHEQFF. Written as DNA, the CDR3 is TGTGCCAGCAGCTCCGGATGGGGGGCCCCCACATCCCATGAGCAGTTCTTC. The V call is TRBV11-2, the J call TRBJ2-1; D is possibly TRBD1 or TRBD2 (6 bases each). The CDR3 has 17 amino acids. Germline CDR1 reads SGHAT; CDR2 reads FQNNGV. The germline V and J ends were trimmed by 4 bases and 8 bases, with 24 bases remaining between them.

This chain joins TRBV12-5 and TRBJ2-1, with D uncertain. Germline CDR1 and CDR2: LGHNT and FRNRAP. V was cut by 3 bases and J by 4 bases, with 1 base left in between. The CDR3 runs to 11 residues. The chain's CDR3 is CASGLYNEQFF. In DNA form, the CDR3 reads TGTGCTAGTGGTTTATACAATGAGCAGTTCTTC.

This clone appeared a few times. J is TRBJ1-5 and V is TRBV30, with a possible D match to TRBD1 (6 bases). This CDR3 contains 14 residues. The ends were cut back, 5 bases at V and 6 bases at J, with 17 bases in the middle. Germline V gene lookup returns CDR1 GTSNPN and CDR2 SVGIG (reference sequence). CDR3 in DNA: TGTGCCTGGGGTACCGACAGGTTATTTCAGCCCCAGCATTTT. It codes for CAWGTDRLFQPQHF.

Only a few counts were recorded for this clone. This chain connects TRBV5-6 to TRBJ2-1; tentatively, D is TRBD1 (5 bases). Trimming took 6 bases from V and 0 from J, leaving 10 bases between them. The CDR3 runs to 14 residues. Germline assignment: CDR1 SGHDT and CDR2 YYEEEE. The CDR3 loop is CASTDRGSYNEQFF. For the CDR3, the DNA is TGTGCCAGCACTGACAGAGGCTCCTACAATGAGCAGTTCTTC.

This clone has a handful of counts. Here the CDR3 reads CASSLTGADNQPQHF. In DNA form, the CDR3 reads TGTGCCAGCAGCTTGACGGGGGCTGACAATCAGCCCCAGCATTTT. This rearrangement joins TRBV5-4 to TRBJ1-5; D might be TRBD1 (6 bases). CDR3 length: 15 amino acids. Per the germline V gene, CDR1 is SGHNT and CDR2 is YYREEE (reference sequence). V was pared by 1 base and J by 3 bases, with 11 bases between.

This clone occurred a few times. This rearrangement joins TRBV11-2 to TRBJ1-2, with 8 positions matching TRBD1. Germline CDR1 reads SGHAT; CDR2 reads FQNNGV. The junction had 13 bases not matched to a gene; V was cut back by 11 bases and J by 5 bases. The CDR3 runs 14 residues. In DNA form, the CDR3 reads TGTGCCTCCGGAACCCACAGGGGGGGTTATGGCTACACCTTC. Protein sequence: CASGTHRGGYGYTF.

This clone was detected only a few times. This rearrangement joins TRBV4-1 to TRBJ1-5; 9 nucleotides line up with TRBD1. With V trimmed by 4 bases and J by 7 bases, 11 bases remained unmatched. Germline values: CDR1 MGHRA, CDR2 YSYEKL. The CDR3 is made up of 16 amino acids. This CDR3 is CASSLGTGKGGQPQHF. The DNA of the CDR3 is TGCGCCAGCAGCCTTGGGACAGGGAAAGGAGGGCAGCCCCAGCATTTT.

V usage is TRBV7-6 and J usage is TRBJ1-2; D gene unclear. Trimming shortened V by 1 base and J by 3 bases, and 12 bases separated the two germline ends. Germline V CDR1 and CDR2: SGHVS, FNYEAQ. The CDR3 covers 15 residues. The CDR3 DNA reads as TGTGCCAGCAGCTTAGGGCTGGGGAAAGACTATGGCTACACCTTC. Amino acid sequence: CASSLGLGKDYGYTF.

This clone was counted only a few times. The gene calls are TRBV2 and TRBJ1-2, with D perhaps TRBD1 (5 bases). Trimming removed 2 bases from V and 3 bases from J, with 13 bases in between. The CDR3 has 15 residues. In germline, CDR1 is SNHLY, CDR2 FYNNEI. For the CDR3, the DNA is TGTGCCAGCAGTGAATTGGTAGGAGGGGACTATGGCTACACCTTC. It translates to CASSELVGGDYGYTF.

This clone was recorded a few times. V gene TRBV5-5 combines with J gene TRBJ1-2, with TRBD1 matching over 9 bases. CDR1 and CDR2 from the germline V gene are SGHKS and YYEKEE (reference sequence). This CDR3 contains 16 residues. V lost 4 bases, J lost 3 bases, and 10 bases stayed unmatched. CDR3 amino acids: CASSPDRGLNHYGYTF. Here the CDR3 DNA reads TGTGCCAGCAGCCCGGACAGGGGCTTAAACCACTATGGCTACACCTTC.